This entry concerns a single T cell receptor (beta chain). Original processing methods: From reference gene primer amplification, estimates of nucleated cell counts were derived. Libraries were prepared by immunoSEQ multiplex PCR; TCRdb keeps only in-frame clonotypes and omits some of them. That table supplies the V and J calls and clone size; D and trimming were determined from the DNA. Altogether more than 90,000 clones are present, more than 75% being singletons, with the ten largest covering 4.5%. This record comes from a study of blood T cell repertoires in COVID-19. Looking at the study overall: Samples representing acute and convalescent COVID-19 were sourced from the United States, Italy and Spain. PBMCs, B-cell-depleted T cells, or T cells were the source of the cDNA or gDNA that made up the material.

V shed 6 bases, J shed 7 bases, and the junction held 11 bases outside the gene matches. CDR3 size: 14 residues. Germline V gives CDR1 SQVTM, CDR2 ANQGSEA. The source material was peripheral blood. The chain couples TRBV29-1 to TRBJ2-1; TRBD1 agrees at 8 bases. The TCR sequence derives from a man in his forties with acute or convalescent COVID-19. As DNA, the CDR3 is TGCAGCGTAGCCCCGACAGGGGAAAGAAATGAGCAGTTCTTC. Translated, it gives CSVAPTGERNEQFF.